The 3 T cell receptor beta chains reported below all come from one sample, sequenced in a study of T cell responses to AZD1222 COVID-19 vaccine. Measured with immunoSEQ multiplex PCR; TCRdb has only the in-frame clones, and not every one. This repertoire shows around 130,000 clones, around 86% found once; its top ten account for around 3%. Sequencing was performed on peripheral blood, taken 28 days after the second AZD1222 dose. The receptors derive from an adult who received the AZD1222 COVID-19 vaccine.

The chain is built from TRBV9 and TRBJ2-7; TRBD1 matches at 8 bases. The CDR3 contains 15 residues. Germline loops: CDR1 SGDLS, CDR2 YYNGEE. V dropped 2 bases and J dropped 2; count of bases not matched to a gene: 6. The CDR3 loop is CASSVGTGFAYEQYF. The CDR3 bases are TGTGCCAGCAGCGTTGGGACAGGCTTTGCCTACGAGCAGTACTTC.

This clone showed up just once. V and J are TRBV27 and TRBJ2-1; D tentatively fits TRBD1 or TRBD2 (9 bases each). Germline V gene data show CDR1 as MNHEY and CDR2 as SMNVEV (reference sequence). Trimming left V 6 bases short and J 8 bases short, with 23 bases between. The CDR3 runs to 16 residues. CDR3 sequence: CASRTGGGGAFYEQFF. The CDR3 DNA is TGTGCCAGCAGAACAGGGGGCGGGGGGGCCTTCTATGAGCAGTTCTTC.

The J gene is TRBJ1-1, the V gene TRBV19; weak D call: TRBD1 (5 bases). The V gene's germline CDR1 is LNHDA and CDR2 SQIVND (reference sequence). V lost 2 bases and J lost 5, with 12 bases in between. The CDR3 is 14 residues long. This CDR3 is CASSISGGGTEAFF. The CDR3 nucleotides are TGTGCCAGTAGTATATCTGGGGGAGGTACTGAAGCTTTCTTT.